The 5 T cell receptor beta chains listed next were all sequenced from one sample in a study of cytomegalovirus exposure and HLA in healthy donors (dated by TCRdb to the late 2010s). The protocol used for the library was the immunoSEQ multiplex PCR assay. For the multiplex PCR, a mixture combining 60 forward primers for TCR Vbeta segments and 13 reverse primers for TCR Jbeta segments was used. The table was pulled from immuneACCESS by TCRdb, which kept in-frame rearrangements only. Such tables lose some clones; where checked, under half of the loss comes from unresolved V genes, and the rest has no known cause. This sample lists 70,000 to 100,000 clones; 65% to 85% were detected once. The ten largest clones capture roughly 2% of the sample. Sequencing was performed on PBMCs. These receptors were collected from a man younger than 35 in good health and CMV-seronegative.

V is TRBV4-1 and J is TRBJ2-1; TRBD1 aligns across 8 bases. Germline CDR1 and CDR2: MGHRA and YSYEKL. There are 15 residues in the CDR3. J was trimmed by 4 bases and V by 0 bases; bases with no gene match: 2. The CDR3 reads CASSQDRGPYNEQFF. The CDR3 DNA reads TGCGCCAGCAGCCAAGACAGGGGGCCTTACAATGAGCAGTTCTTC.

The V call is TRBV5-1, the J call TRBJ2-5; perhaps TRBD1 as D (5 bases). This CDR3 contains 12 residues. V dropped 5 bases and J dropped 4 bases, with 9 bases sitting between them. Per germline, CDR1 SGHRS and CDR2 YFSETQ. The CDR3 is CASSSGAETQYF. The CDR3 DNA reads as TGCGCCAGCAGTTCTGGGGCAGAGACCCAGTACTTC.

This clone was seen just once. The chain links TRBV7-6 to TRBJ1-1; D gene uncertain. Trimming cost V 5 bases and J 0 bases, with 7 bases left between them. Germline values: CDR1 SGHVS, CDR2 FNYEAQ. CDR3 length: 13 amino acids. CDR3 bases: TGTGCCAGCAGCATACAGATGAACACTGAAGCTTTCTTT. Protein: CASSIQMNTEAFF.

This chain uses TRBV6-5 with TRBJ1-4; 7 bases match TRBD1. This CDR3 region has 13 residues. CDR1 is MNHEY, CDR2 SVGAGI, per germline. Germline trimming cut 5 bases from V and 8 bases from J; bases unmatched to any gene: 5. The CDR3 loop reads CASSDTGAEKLFF. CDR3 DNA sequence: TGTGCCAGCAGTGATACAGGGGCCGAAAAACTGTTTTTT.

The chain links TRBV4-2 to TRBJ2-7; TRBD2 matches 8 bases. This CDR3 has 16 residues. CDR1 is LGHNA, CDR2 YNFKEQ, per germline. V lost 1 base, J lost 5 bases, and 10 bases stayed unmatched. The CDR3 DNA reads TGTGCCAGCAGCCAAGGCTCTAGCGGGCCACCTGACGAGCAGTACTTC. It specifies CASSQGSSGPPDEQYF.